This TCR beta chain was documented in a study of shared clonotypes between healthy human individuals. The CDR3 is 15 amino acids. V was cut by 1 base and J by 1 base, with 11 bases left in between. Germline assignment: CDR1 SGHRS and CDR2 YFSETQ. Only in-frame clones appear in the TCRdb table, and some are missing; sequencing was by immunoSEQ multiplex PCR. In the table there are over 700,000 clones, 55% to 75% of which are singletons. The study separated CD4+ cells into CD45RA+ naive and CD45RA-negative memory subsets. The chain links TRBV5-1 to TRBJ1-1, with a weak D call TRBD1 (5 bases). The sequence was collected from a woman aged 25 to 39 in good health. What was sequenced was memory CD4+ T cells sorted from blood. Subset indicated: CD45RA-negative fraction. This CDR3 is CASSLHTQGNTEAFF. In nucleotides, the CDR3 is TGCGCCAGCAGCTTGCATACTCAGGGGAACACTGAAGCTTTCTTT.